Listed here are 32 T cell receptor beta chains from one sample, sequenced in a study of early T cells in non-severe SARS-CoV-2 infection. TCRdb itself ran the 5' RACE reads through MiXCR, one entry per CDR3 protein. The sample contains 65,000 to 90,000 distinct CDR3 sequences, about 12% of which appear only once. Input material: whole blood. These receptor sequences come from an adult who was a healthcare worker with PCR-confirmed SARS-CoV-2 infection or an uninfected control (not recorded which).

The chain links TRBV20-1 to TRBJ2-7; the D gene is possibly TRBD2 (5 bases). The V gene's germline CDR1 is DFQATT and CDR2 SNEGSKA (reference sequence). CDR3 length equals 14 residues. V was clipped by 1 base and J by 5 bases, with 15 bases between them. CDR3 amino acids: CSARAASYRNEQYF. CDR3 nucleotide sequence: TGCAGTGCTAGAGCGGCTAGCTATAGAAACGAGCAGTACTTC.

The CDR3: CAWSVLTGYTF. The CDR3 DNA reads as TGTGCCTGGAGTGTTTTAACTGGCTACACCTTC. The chain recombines TRBV30 with TRBJ1-2; D call uncertain. Germline V gene lookup returns CDR1 GTSNPN and CDR2 SVGIG (reference sequence). Trimming pared 0 bases from V and 7 bases from J, leaving 6 bases between. This CDR3 is built from 11 residues.

This clonotype was observed at least ten times. This chain joins TRBV11-2 and TRBJ1-2; 12 bases map to TRBD1. Per the germline V gene, CDR1 is SGHAT and CDR2 is FQNNGV. V gave up 6 bases and J gave up 2 bases; unmatched junction bases: 1. This CDR3 has 14 residues. This CDR3 reads CASSGTGGNYGYTF. DNA of the CDR3: TGTGCCAGCAGTGGGACAGGGGGCAACTATGGCTACACCTTC.

This clonotype was found many times. J is TRBJ2-7 and V is TRBV29-1; D unclear. Germline-derived CDR1 and CDR2 are SQVTM and ANQGSEA. Trimming removed 6 bases from V and 7 bases from J, with 10 bases in between. The CDR3 contains 10 residues. DNA of the CDR3: TGCAGCGTGAGGACGGGTGAGCAGTACTTC. Encoded protein: CSVRTGEQYF.

This clonotype appeared many times. The chain is built from TRBV3-1 and TRBJ2-1, with D possibly called TRBD1 or TRBD2 (8 bases each). CDR3 length: 19 residues. The V end lost 1 base, the J end lost 7 bases, and 26 bases lay between the germline ends. From germline, CDR1 is LGHDT and CDR2 YNNKEL (reference sequence). CDR3 loop: CASSQVFRGRQAGENEQFF. The CDR3, as DNA: TGTGCCAGCAGCCAAGTTTTCAGGGGGCGCCAAGCGGGGGAGAATGAGCAGTTCTTC.

This clonotype occurred many times. The rearrangement joins TRBV12-5 to TRBJ1-4; D call uncertain. The CDR3 runs 14 residues. V lost 2 bases to trimming and J lost 4 bases, with 8 bases between them. Germline CDR1 and CDR2: LGHNT and FRNRAP. The DNA for the CDR3 is TGTGCTAGTGGTTTGACGGGCCTTAATGAAAAACTGTTTTTT. Its translation is CASGLTGLNEKLFF.

The chain has TRBV5-1 and TRBJ2-3; 10 nucleotides line up with TRBD2. The trim removed 3 bases at V and 2 bases at J, leaving 12 bases unmatched. This CDR3 spans 18 amino acids. The germline gives CDR1 SGHRS, CDR2 YFSETQ. This CDR3 is CASSYSGGPPRYTDTQYF. The DNA for the CDR3 is TGCGCCAGCAGCTATAGCGGGGGGCCTCCCCGATACACAGATACGCAGTATTTT.

In its sample, this clonotype was seen a few times. The chain combines TRBV20-1 with TRBJ2-7; 13 bases are shared with TRBD2. The germline gives CDR1 DFQATT, CDR2 SNEGSKA (reference sequence). J was trimmed by 5 bases and V by 4 bases; bases with no gene match: 2. This CDR3 is 13 amino acids long. The CDR3 coding sequence is TGCAGTGCTAATGGACTAGCGGGAGACGAGCAGTACTTC. Translation gives CSANGLAGDEQYF.

This clonotype was recorded a few times. V usage is TRBV19 and J usage is TRBJ2-3, with 9 bases that match TRBD2. CDR3 size: 15 residues. The V and J ends lost 3 bases and 6 bases, in that order; junction bases with no gene match: 7. CDR1 LNHDA and CDR2 SQIVND come from the germline V gene (reference sequence). Written as DNA, the CDR3 is TGTGCCAGTAGTATCGGGAGCGGGGGGTTGGATACGCAGTATTTT. Its translation: CASSIGSGGLDTQYF.

The chain combines TRBV9 with TRBJ2-2; TRBD2 might be the D (5 bases). CDR1 is SGDLS, CDR2 YYNGEE, per germline. The CDR3 length is 13 residues. V was shortened by 0 bases and J by 6 bases, with 6 bases between the two germline ends. This chain's CDR3 is CASSVVGAGELFF. Here the CDR3 DNA reads TGTGCCAGCAGCGTAGTGGGAGCCGGGGAGCTGTTTTTT.

The table lists this clonotype with many counts. The rearrangement links TRBV19 to TRBJ2-7; D not certain. The ends were cut back, 7 bases at V and 9 bases at J, with 13 bases in the middle. The CDR3 runs 11 residues. From germline, CDR1 is LNHDA and CDR2 SQIVND (reference sequence). CDR3 amino acids: CASKPLRGQYF. The DNA for the CDR3 is TGTGCCAGTAAGCCCTTACGAGGGCAGTACTTC. The variable domain in full, with the rest retrieved from reference TRBV19 and TRBJ2-7, is DGGITQSPKYLFRKEGQNVTLSCEQNLNHDAMYWYRQDPGQGLRLIYYSQIVNDFQKGDIAEGYSVSREKKESFPLTVTSAQKNPTAFYLCASKPLRGQYFGPGTRLTVT.

This clonotype was detected many times. The chain combines TRBV5-1 with TRBJ2-2, with 7 bases that match TRBD1. The CDR3 spans 13 residues. Germline-derived CDR1 and CDR2 are SGHRS and YFSETQ. J lost 3 bases, V lost 4 bases, and 0 bases had no gene match. CDR3 in DNA: TGCGCCAGCAGCACAGGGGACACCGGGGAGCTGTTTTTT. It is translated as CASSTGDTGELFF.

Ten or more counts support this clonotype. V and J are TRBV19 and TRBJ2-1; D gene ambiguous. V was trimmed by 1 base and J by 3 bases, leaving 13 bases between them. This CDR3 comprises 16 residues. CDR1 and CDR2 (germline): LNHDA, SQIVND (reference sequence). Written as DNA, the CDR3 is TGTGCCAGTAGTATAGGAGGCGGCGCTTTCTACAATGAGCAGTTCTTC. Translating gives CASSIGGGAFYNEQFF. Full variable domain (remainder filled in from reference TRBV19 and TRBJ2-1): DGGITQSPKYLFRKEGQNVTLSCEQNLNHDAMYWYRQDPGQGLRLIYYSQIVNDFQKGDIAEGYSVSREKKESFPLTVTSAQKNPTAFYLCASSIGGGAFYNEQFFGPGTRLTVL.

This clonotype was seen a few times. This chain uses TRBV5-1 with TRBJ2-2; D is undetermined. CDR3 length equals 14 residues. Germline CDR1 and CDR2: SGHRS and YFSETQ. V dropped 3 bases and J dropped 2 bases, with 8 bases sitting between them. CDR3 in DNA: TGCGCCAGCAGCTCAGAGTCAAACACCGGGGAGCTGTTTTTT. Protein: CASSSESNTGELFF.

The sample holds a few counts of this clonotype. The chain couples TRBV7-2 to TRBJ2-7, with 8 bases matching TRBD1. V lost 8 bases, J lost 7 bases, and 13 bases stayed unmatched. This CDR3 spans 14 amino acids. Germline CDR1 reads SGHTA; CDR2 reads FQGNSA. The CDR3 here is CASGDRGRLREQYF. As DNA, the CDR3 is TGTGCCAGCGGAGACAGGGGTCGCCTCCGGGAGCAGTACTTC.

V usage is TRBV7-8 and J usage is TRBJ2-3; tentative D call: TRBD2 (5 bases). V was shortened by 1 base and J by 1 base, with 9 bases between the two germline ends. CDR3 length equals 15 residues. Germline CDR1 SGHVS, CDR2 FQNEAQ. CDR3: CASSLVRTGTDTQYF. CDR3 bases: TGTGCCAGCAGCTTAGTTCGGACTGGCACAGATACGCAGTATTTT.

This clonotype was counted ten times or more. The chain links TRBV12-3 or TRBV12-4 to TRBJ1-3, with D possibly being TRBD1 (6 bases). Trimming stripped 6 bases from V and 0 bases from J, with 9 bases between. The CDR3 consists of 14 residues. The CDR3 bases are TGTGCCAGCAGAACAGGGCGCTCTGGAAACACCATATATTTT. Translated, it gives CASRTGRSGNTIYF.

This clonotype showed up many times. The DNA for the CDR3 is TGTGCCAGCAGCCTAACCCTGCCTGGCAGGGCTTCAGAGACCCAGTACTTC. Translation: CASSLTLPGRASETQYF. The rearrangement links TRBV7-9 to TRBJ2-5; tentatively, D is TRBD1 (5 bases). Germline V gene sequence: CDR1 SEHNR, CDR2 FQNEAQ (reference sequence). V shed 5 bases and J shed 4 bases, with 23 bases lying between them. The CDR3 runs 17 residues.

This clonotype was detected ten times or more. The J gene is TRBJ2-1, the V gene TRBV20-1, with 14 nucleotides matching TRBD2. The CDR3 runs 18 residues. Germline CDR1 DFQATT, CDR2 SNEGSKA (reference sequence). The J segment lost 10 bases and the V segment lost 6 bases, leaving 20 bases of the junction unmatched. CDR3 amino acids: CSALPGLAGGPDRREQFF. In DNA form, the CDR3 reads TGCAGTGCACTCCCTGGACTAGCGGGAGGCCCCGACCGGAGGGAGCAGTTCTTC.

This clonotype was counted between two and nine times. This chain uses TRBV6-1 with TRBJ2-7, with D possibly TRBD1 on 6 matching bases. V lost 6 bases and J lost 4, with 22 bases in between. Germline values: CDR1 MNHNS, CDR2 SASEGT. The length of the CDR3 is 16 residues. CDR3 residues: CASSQDSDGWWYEQYF. The CDR3 nucleotides read TGTGCCAGCAGCCAGGACAGTGATGGATGGTGGTACGAGCAGTACTTC.

The rearrangement links TRBV12-3 or TRBV12-4 to TRBJ2-5; D remains ambiguous. V lost 5 bases and J lost 5, with 12 bases in between. The CDR3 is 13 residues long. CDR3 residues: CASSLQTVETQYF. CDR3 sequence (DNA): TGTGCCAGCAGTCTTCAAACCGTTGAGACCCAGTACTTC.

The table lists this clonotype with a few counts. The chain combines TRBV7-8 with TRBJ1-1; D uncertain. The germline CDR1 and CDR2 sequences are SGHVS and FQNEAQ. The CDR3 runs 14 residues. V lost 3 bases and J lost 4, with 12 bases in between. DNA for the CDR3: TGTGCCAGCAGCTTTTTAGGTGGGAGCACTGAAGCTTTCTTT. Translated, it gives CASSFLGGSTEAFF.

This clonotype has ten or more counts. This chain links TRBV28 with TRBJ2-3, with TRBD1 matching over 7 bases. The CDR3 covers 15 residues. With V trimmed by 6 bases and J by 1 base, 7 bases remained unmatched. The V gene's germline CDR1 is MDHEN and CDR2 SYDVKM. The CDR3 loop is CASRSTGSGTDTQYF. The CDR3 DNA is TGTGCCAGCAGGTCGACAGGGTCGGGCACAGATACGCAGTATTTT.

The V and J genes are TRBV6-4 and TRBJ2-3; the match to TRBD2 covers 14 bases. Germline V gene data show CDR1 as MRHNA and CDR2 as SNTAGT. The CDR3 has 16 amino acids. Trimming removed 4 bases from V and 4 bases from J; junction bases left unmatched: 4. This chain's CDR3 is CASSVGTSGGPDTQYF. The CDR3 DNA is TGTGCCAGCAGTGTGGGGACTAGCGGGGGCCCAGATACGCAGTATTTT.

The sample holds a few counts of this clonotype. The rearrangement joins TRBV4-1 to TRBJ2-2, with 8 bases identical to TRBD2. Germline V gene sequence: CDR1 MGHRA, CDR2 YSYEKL. The CDR3 loop spans 16 amino acids. With 1 base clipped from V and 6 bases from J, the junction kept 7 bases outside the gene matches. CDR3 in DNA: TGCGCCAGCAGCCAAGCGGGATCGGGAGGGCCCGGGGAGCTGTTTTTT. Encoded protein: CASSQAGSGGPGELFF.

The chain combines TRBV19 with TRBJ2-7, with 7 bases identical to TRBD2. CDR3 length: 15 residues. The germline CDR1 and CDR2 sequences are LNHDA and SQIVND (reference sequence). The V gene end was trimmed by 3 bases and the J gene end by 3 bases; junction bases not matched to a gene: 8. CDR3 sequence reads: CASSIGSGLLYEQYF. For the CDR3, the DNA is TGTGCCAGTAGTATCGGTAGCGGGCTACTCTACGAGCAGTACTTC. The full variable domain, its missing parts supplied by reference TRBV19 and TRBJ2-7, is DGGITQSPKYLFRKEGQNVTLSCEQNLNHDAMYWYRQDPGQGLRLIYYSQIVNDFQKGDIAEGYSVSREKKESFPLTVTSAQKNPTAFYLCASSIGSGLLYEQYFGPGTRLTVT.

CDR3 in DNA: TGTGCCAGCAGCCCAGGTTGGTTGAGCTCCTACGAGCAGTACTTC. The encoded protein is CASSPGWLSSYEQYF. The J gene is TRBJ2-7, the V gene TRBV3-1; D not certain. This CDR3 is 15 amino acids long. V shed 4 bases and J shed 0 bases, with 13 bases lying between them. Germline V gives CDR1 LGHDT, CDR2 YNNKEL (reference sequence).

V and J are TRBV5-1 and TRBJ2-5; weak D call: TRBD2 (5 bases). Germline V CDR1 and CDR2: SGHRS, YFSETQ. Trimming stripped 4 bases from V and 3 bases from J, with 16 bases between. The CDR3 runs 15 residues. This chain's CDR3 is CASSPGTGVKETQYF. CDR3 sequence (DNA): TGCGCCAGCAGCCCGGGTACCGGGGTAAAAGAGACCCAGTACTTC.

This clonotype was counted a few times. The V and J genes are TRBV6-1 and TRBJ2-7; D is uncertain. Germline V lookup: CDR1 MNHNS, CDR2 SASEGT. V was trimmed by 2 bases and J by 3 bases, leaving 5 bases between them. The CDR3 contains 12 residues. The DNA of the CDR3 is TGTGCCAGCAGTGAATACAGCTACGAGCAGTACTTC. Translation: CASSEYSYEQYF.

This clonotype was observed at least ten times. The chain is built from TRBV3-1 and TRBJ2-3; D may be TRBD1 or TRBD2 (5 bases each). This CDR3 has 15 residues. Per the germline V gene, CDR1 is LGHDT and CDR2 is YNNKEL (reference sequence). Trimming shortened V by 1 base and J by 2 bases, and 10 bases separated the two germline ends. Here the CDR3 DNA reads TGTGCCAGCAGCCAAGTGGGACGCCTCACAGATACGCAGTATTTT. It is translated as CASSQVGRLTDTQYF.

This clonotype was recorded at least ten times. The gene calls are TRBV6-6 and TRBJ1-5; no definite D call. This CDR3 comprises 17 residues. Germline CDR1 and CDR2: MNHNY and SVGAGI (reference sequence). Trimming removed 6 bases at V and 1 base at J, with 19 bases between. The CDR3 DNA follows: TGTGCCAGCAGGAACGGACCGACCGGGCTGAGCAATCAGCCCCAGCATTTT. This sequence encodes CASRNGPTGLSNQPQHF.

There are many counts of this clonotype. The V and J genes are TRBV11-2 and TRBJ2-5, with D uncertain. With 5 bases removed from V and 0 bases from J, the gap between germline ends came to 4 bases. This CDR3 has 12 amino acids. The V gene's germline CDR1 is SGHAT and CDR2 FQNNGV. CDR3 loop: CASSTNQETQYF. The CDR3 DNA reads as TGTGCCAGCAGCACGAACCAAGAGACCCAGTACTTC. Together with reference TRBV11-2 and TRBJ2-5, the CDR3 gives the full variable domain: EAGVAQSPRYKIIEKRQSVAFWCNPISGHATLYWYQQILGQGPKLLIQFQNNGVVDDSQLPKDRFSAERLKGVDSTLKIQPAKLEDSAVYLCASSTNQETQYFGPGTRLLVL.